This TCR beta chain was found in a study of siplizumab effects on memory and regulatory T cells. Assay used: immunoSEQ multiplex PCR; TCRdb lists only in-frame clones, some missing. The sample has some 88,000 clones; about 87% are singletons. V lost 6 bases and J 15 bases, leaving 12 bases between the germline ends. CDR1 and CDR2 from the germline V gene are SNHLY and FYNNEI. This CDR3 region has 10 residues. Notes on the study in general: Proliferating Tregs from siplizumab cultures lacked functional confirmation of suppression.

About this clone: The antigen is unknown.

Material for sequencing was CD4+ T cells sorted from blood. The chain is built from TRBV2 and TRBJ2-1; tentative D call: TRBD2 (6 bases). The source is a human donor in good health. CDR3 region: CASSLKGLFF. In DNA, the CDR3 is TGTGCCAGCAGCTTGAAGGGACTGTTCTTC.